This TCR beta chain was recovered during a study of cytomegalovirus exposure and HLA in healthy donors. Of note for this clone: Its antigen is not identified.

The PCR contained 60 Vbeta and 13 Jbeta primers. The repertoire was sequenced with immunoSEQ multiplex PCR; TCRdb's copy has only in-frame clones and lacks some. Among some 120,000 clones listed, just under 70% were seen once. Findings and limits, study-wide: The later analysis indicated that the majority of CMV-associated TCR beta chains appeared HLA-restricted.

V gave up 0 bases and J gave up 7 bases, with 10 bases separating them. Germline values: CDR1 MNHEY, CDR2 SMNVEV (reference sequence). This CDR3 is 14 amino acids long. The sequenced sample consisted of PBMCs. The chain combines TRBV27 with TRBJ2-4, with D perhaps matching TRBD2 (5 bases). This clonotype was obtained from a man aged 25 to 45 in good health and CMV-seropositive. The CDR3 nucleotides are TGTGCCAGCAGTTTATCGATAGGCGGGAACATTCAGTACTTC. This sequence encodes CASSLSIGGNIQYF.